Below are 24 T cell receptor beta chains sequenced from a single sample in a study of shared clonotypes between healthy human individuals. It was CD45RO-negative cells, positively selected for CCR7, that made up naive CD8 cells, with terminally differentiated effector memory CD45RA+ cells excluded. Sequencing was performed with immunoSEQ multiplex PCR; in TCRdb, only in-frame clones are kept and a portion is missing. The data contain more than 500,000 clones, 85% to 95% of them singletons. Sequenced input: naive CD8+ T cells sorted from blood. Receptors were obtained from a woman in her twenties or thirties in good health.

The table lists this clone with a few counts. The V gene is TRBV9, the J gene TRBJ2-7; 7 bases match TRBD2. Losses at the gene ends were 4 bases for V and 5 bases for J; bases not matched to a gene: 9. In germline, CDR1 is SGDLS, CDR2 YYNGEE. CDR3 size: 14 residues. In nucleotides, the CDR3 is TGTGCCAGCAGCCCCCTGGGAGGGGATGACGAGCAGTACTTC. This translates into CASSPLGGDDEQYF.

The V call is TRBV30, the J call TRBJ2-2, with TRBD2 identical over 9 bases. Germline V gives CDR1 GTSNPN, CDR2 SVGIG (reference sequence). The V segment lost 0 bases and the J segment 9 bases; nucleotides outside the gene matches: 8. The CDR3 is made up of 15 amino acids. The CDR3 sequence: CAWSVGLAGSWELFF. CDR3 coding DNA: TGTGCCTGGAGTGTAGGCCTAGCGGGAAGTTGGGAGCTGTTTTTT. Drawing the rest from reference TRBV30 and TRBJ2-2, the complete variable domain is SQTIHQWPATLVQPVGSPLSLECTVEGTSNPNLYWYRQAAGRGLQLLFYSVGIGQISSEVPQNLSASRPQDRQFILSSKKLLLSDSGFYLCAWSVGLAGSWELFFGEGSRLTVL.

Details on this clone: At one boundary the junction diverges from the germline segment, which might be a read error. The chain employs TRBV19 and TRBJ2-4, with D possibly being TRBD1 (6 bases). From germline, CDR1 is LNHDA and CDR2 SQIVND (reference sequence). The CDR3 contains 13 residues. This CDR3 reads CRGLGSPKNIQYF. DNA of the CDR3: TGCAGGGGTTTGGGAAGTCCCAAAAACATTCAGTACTTC.

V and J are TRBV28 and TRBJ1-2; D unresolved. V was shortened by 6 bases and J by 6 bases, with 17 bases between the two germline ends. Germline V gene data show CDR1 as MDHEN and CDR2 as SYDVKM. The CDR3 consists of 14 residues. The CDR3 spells CASRPKGGYNGYTF. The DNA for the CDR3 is TGTGCCAGCAGACCCAAGGGAGGGTACAATGGCTACACCTTC.

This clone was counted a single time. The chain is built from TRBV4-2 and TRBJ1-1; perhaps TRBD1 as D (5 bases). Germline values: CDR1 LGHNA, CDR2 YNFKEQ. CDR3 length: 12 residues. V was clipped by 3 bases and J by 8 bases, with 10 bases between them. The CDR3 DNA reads TGTGCCAGCAGCCAGGGTGAGGGGGAAGCTTTCTTT. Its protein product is CASSQGEGEAFF.

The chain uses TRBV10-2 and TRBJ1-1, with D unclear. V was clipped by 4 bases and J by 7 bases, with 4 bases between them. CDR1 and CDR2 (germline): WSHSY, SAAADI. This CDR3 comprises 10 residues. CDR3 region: CASSGNEAFF. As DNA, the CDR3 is TGCGCCAGCAGTGGTAATGAAGCTTTCTTT.

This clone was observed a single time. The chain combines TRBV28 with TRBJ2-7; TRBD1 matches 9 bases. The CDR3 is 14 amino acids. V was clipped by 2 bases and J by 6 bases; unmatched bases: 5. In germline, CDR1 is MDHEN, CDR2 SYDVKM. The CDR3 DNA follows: TGTGCCAGCAGTTTAGCCGACAGGGGGAGCGAGCAGTACTTC. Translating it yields CASSLADRGSEQYF.

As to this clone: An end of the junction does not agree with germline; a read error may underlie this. CDR3 region: CASRLESTGRIYGYTF. CDR3 nucleotide sequence: TGTGCTAGCAGATTGGAGTCGACGGGACGGATTTATGGCTACACCTTC. The genes are TRBV5-5 and TRBJ1-2; D perhaps matches TRBD1 (5 bases). CDR1 is SGHKS and CDR2 is YYEKEE in the germline V gene (reference sequence). CDR3 length: 16 amino acids.

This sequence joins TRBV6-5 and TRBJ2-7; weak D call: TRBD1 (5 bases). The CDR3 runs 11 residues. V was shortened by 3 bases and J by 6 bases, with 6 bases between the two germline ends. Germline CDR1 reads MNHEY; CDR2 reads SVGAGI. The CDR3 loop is CASSYGAEQYF. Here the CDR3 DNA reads TGTGCCAGCAGTTATGGGGCCGAGCAGTACTTC.

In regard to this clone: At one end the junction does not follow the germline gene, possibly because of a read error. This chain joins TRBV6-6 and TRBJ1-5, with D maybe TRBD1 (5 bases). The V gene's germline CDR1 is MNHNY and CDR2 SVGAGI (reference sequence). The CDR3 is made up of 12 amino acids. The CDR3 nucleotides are TGTGCCAGCAGTTACCCCGGGACTGAGCGAGGGTTT. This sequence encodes CASSYPGTERGF.

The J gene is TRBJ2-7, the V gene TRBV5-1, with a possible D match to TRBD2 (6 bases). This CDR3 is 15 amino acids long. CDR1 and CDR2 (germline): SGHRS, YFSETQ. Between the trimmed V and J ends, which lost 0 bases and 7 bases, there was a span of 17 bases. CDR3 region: CASSLAAGTLVEQYF. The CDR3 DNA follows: TGCGCCAGCAGCTTGGCCGCGGGGACCCTAGTAGAGCAGTACTTC. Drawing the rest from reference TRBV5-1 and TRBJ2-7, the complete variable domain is KAGVTQTPRYLIKTRGQQVTLSCSPISGHRSVSWYQQTPGQGLQFLFEYFSETQRNKGNFPGRFSGRQFSNSRSEMNVSTLELGDSALYLCASSLAAGTLVEQYFGPGTRLTVT.

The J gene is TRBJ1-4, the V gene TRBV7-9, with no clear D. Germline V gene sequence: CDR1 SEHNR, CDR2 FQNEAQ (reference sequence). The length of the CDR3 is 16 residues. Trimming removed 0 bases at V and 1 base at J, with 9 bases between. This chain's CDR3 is CASSLALSGTNEKLFF. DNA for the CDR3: TGTGCCAGCAGCTTAGCGCTGTCGGGAACTAATGAAAAACTGTTTTTT.

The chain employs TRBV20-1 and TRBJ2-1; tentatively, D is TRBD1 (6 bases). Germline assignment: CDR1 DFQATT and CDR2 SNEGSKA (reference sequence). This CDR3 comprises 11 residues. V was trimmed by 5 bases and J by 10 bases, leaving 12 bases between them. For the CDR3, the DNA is TGCAGTGCTGAGACAGGCATCGAGCAGTTCTTC. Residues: CSAETGIEQFF.

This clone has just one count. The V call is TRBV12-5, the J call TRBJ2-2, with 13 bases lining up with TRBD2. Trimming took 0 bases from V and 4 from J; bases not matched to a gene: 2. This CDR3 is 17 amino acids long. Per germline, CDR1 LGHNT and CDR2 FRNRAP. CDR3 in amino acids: CASGLVLAGGGTGELFF. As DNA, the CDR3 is TGTGCTAGTGGTTTGGTACTAGCGGGAGGGGGCACCGGGGAGCTGTTTTTT.

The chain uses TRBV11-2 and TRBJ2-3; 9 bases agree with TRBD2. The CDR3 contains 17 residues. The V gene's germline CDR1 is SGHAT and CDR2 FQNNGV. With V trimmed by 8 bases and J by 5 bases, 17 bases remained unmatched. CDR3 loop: CASLPPYSSGKGDTQYF. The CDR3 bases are TGTGCCAGCCTCCCACCTTACTCTAGCGGGAAAGGAGATACGCAGTATTTT.

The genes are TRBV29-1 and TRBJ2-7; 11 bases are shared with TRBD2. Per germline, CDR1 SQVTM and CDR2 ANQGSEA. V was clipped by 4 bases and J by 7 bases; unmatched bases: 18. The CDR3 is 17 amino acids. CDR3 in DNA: TGCAGCGTTGTCAGGGCCCCCGGGACTAGCGGAGCAGGGGAGCAGTACTTC. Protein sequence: CSVVRAPGTSGAGEQYF.

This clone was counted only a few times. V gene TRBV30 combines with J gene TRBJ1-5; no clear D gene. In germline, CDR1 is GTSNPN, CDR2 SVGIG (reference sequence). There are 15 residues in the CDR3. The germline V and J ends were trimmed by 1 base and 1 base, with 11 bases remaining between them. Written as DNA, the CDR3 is TGTGCCTGGAGTGGAGGGAGTATGAGCAATCAGCCCCAGCATTTT. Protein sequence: CAWSGGSMSNQPQHF. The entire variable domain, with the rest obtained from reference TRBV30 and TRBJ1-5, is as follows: SQTIHQWPATLVQPVGSPLSLECTVEGTSNPNLYWYRQAAGRGLQLLFYSVGIGQISSEVPQNLSASRPQDRQFILSSKKLLLSDSGFYLCAWSGGSMSNQPQHFGDGTRLSIL.

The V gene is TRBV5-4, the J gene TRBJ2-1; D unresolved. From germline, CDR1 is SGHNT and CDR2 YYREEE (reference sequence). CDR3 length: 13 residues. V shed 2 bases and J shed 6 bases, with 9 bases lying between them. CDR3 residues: CASSFDTVNEQFF. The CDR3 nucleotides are TGTGCCAGCAGCTTCGACACCGTCAATGAGCAGTTCTTC.

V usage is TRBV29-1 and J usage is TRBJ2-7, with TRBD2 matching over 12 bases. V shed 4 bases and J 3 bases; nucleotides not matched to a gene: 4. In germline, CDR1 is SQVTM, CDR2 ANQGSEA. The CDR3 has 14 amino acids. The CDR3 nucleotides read TGCAGCGTTGCTGGACTAGCGGGGCTCTACGAGCAGTACTTC. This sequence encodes CSVAGLAGLYEQYF.

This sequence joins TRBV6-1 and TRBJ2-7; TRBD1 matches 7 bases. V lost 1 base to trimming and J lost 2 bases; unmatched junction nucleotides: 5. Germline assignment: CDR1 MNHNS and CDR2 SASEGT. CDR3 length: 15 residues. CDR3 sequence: CASSEGRTGPYEQYF. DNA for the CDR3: TGTGCCAGCAGTGAAGGTAGGACAGGCCCCTACGAGCAGTACTTC.

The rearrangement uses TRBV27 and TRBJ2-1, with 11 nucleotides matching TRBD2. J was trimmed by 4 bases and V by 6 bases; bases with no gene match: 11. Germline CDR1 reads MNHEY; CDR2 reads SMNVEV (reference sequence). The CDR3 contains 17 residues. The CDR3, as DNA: TGTGCCAGCAGATCTACCCTGACTAGCGGGATTTACAATGAGCAGTTCTTC. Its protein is CASRSTLTSGIYNEQFF.

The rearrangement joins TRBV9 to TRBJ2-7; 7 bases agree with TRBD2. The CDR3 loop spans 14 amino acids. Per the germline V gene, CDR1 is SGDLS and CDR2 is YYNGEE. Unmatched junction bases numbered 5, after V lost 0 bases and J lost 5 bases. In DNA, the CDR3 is TGTGCCAGCAGCGTAGATCGCGGGAGTCACGAGCAGTACTTC. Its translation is CASSVDRGSHEQYF.

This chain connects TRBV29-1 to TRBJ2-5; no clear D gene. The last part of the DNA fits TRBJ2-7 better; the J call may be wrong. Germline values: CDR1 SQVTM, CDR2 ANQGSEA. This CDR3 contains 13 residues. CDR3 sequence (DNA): TGCAGCGTTGTGGAGACCAACTCCTACGAGCAGTACTTC. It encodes CSVVETNSYEQYF.

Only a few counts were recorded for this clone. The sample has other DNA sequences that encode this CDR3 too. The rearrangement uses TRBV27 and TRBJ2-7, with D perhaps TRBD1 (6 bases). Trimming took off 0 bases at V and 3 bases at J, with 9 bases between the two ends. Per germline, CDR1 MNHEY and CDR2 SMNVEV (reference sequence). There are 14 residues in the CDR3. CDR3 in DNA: TGTGCCAGCAGTTTATCGGGACAATACTACGAGCAGTACTTC. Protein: CASSLSGQYYEQYF.